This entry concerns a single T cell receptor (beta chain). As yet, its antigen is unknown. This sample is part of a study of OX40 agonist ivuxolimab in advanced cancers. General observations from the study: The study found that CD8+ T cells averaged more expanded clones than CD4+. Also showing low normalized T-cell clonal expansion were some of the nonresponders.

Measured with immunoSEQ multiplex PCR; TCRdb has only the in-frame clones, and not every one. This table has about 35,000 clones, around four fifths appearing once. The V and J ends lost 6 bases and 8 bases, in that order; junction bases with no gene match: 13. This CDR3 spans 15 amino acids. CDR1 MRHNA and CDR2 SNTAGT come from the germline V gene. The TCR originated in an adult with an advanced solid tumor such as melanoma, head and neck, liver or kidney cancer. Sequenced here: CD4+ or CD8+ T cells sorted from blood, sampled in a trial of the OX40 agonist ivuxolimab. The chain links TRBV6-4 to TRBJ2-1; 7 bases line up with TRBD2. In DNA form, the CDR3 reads TGTGCCAGCAGCGCGCTAAGCGGGGAGGTCCATGAGCAGTTCTTC. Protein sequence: CASSALSGEVHEQFF.